This T cell receptor beta chain was recorded in a study of CD8+CD57+ T cells in acquired aplastic anemia. Turning to the study itself: CD4+ and CD8+ cells, once sorted, gave DNA averaging roughly 3.4 ug. Where healthy donors were concerned, CD4+ cells averaged roughly 11 million reads.

Genomic DNA templated the TCR beta VDJ and CDR3 profiling. TCRdb itself ran the reads through MiXCR, one entry per CDR3 protein. The top ten hold roughly 1.1% of the sample, which has about 200,000 distinct CDR3 sequences, 30% to 40% seen once. This clonotype was observed at least ten times. What it binds is not known. The CDR3 spans 11 residues. V shed 7 bases and J shed 11 bases, with 12 bases lying between them. General observations from the study: Patients and controls turned out to have roughly 31 CD8+ CDR3 sequences in common.

The source material was sorted CD4+, CD8+, or CD8+CD57+ T cells (not recorded which) from PBMCs. V and J are TRBV12-3 or TRBV12-4 and TRBJ2-1; unclear D gene. This receptor was obtained from a human donor in good health, serving as a control. CDR3: CASTLGLKQFF. The CDR3 nucleotides are TGTGCCAGCACCTTGGGGTTGAAGCAGTTCTTC.